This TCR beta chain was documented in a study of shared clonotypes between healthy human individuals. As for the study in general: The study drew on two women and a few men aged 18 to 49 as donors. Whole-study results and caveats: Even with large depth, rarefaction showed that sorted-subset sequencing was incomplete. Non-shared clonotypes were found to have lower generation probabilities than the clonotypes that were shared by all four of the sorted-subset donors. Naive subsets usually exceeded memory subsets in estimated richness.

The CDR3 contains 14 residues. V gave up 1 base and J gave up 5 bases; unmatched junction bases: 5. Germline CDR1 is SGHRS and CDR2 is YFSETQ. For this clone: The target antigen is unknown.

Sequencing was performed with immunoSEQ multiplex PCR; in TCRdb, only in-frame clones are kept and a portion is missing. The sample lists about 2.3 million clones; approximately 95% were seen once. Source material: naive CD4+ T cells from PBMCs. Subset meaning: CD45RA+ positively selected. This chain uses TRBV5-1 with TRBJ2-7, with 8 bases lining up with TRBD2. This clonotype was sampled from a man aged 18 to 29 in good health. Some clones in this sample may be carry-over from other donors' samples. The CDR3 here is CASSLPPGGHEQYF. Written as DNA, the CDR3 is TGCGCCAGCAGCTTGCCACCGGGGGGGCACGAGCAGTACTTC.